The sequence of this TCR beta chain was determined in a study of CD8+CD57+ T cells in acquired aplastic anemia. Study-wide context: Sorting CD4+ and CD8+ cells gave DNA averaging approximately 3 ug. Read counts for CD4+ cells (from healthy donors) averaged roughly 10 million. Overall study findings and caveats: Shared by patients and controls, around 27 CD8+ CDR3s were abundant in patients. Statistical testing detected no significant gap in CD8+ Simpson's diversity between patients and controls.

This CDR3 contains 15 residues. V shed 3 bases, J shed 10 bases, and the junction held 4 bases outside the gene matches. The V gene's germline CDR1 is SGHAT and CDR2 FQNNGV. With respect to this clonotype: Its specificity is not known.

Investigators profiled TCR beta VDJ and CDR3 from genomic DNA template. Via MiXCR, TCRdb re-called the reads, giving one row per CDR3 protein. The table lists approximately 170,000 distinct CDR3 sequences, about 53% of them singletons. The chain is built from TRBV11-2 and TRBJ2-1; 15 nucleotides line up with TRBD2. The sequence came from a human donor in good health, serving as a control. The sample comprised sorted CD4+, CD8+, or CD8+CD57+ T cells (not recorded which) from PBMCs. The CDR3 sequence: CASSFMGTSGGEQFF. In DNA, the CDR3 is TGTGCCAGCAGCTTCATGGGGACTAGCGGGGGGGAGCAGTTCTTC.